A single sample gave rise to the 29 T cell receptor beta chains below, sequenced in a study of cytomegalovirus exposure and HLA in healthy donors. Researchers ran the PCR with 60 Vbeta and 13 Jbeta primers. Produced via immunoSEQ multiplex PCR; TCRdb's table is partial and in-frame only. Of 200,000 to 250,000 clones listed, approximately 78% are singletons. Sequenced input: PBMCs. The source is a woman in her forties in good health and CMV-seronegative.

In this sample, this clone turned up a few times. The rearrangement joins TRBV18 to TRBJ2-7, with a weak D call TRBD2 (8 bases). Germline V gene sequence: CDR1 KGHSH, CDR2 LQKENI. The germline V and J ends were trimmed by 1 base and 9 bases, with 22 bases remaining between them. This CDR3 is 16 amino acids long. The CDR3: CASSPLEGGAGGAQYF. In nucleotides, the CDR3 is TGTGCCAGCTCACCACTCGAAGGGGGCGCGGGAGGTGCGCAGTACTTC.

The table lists this clone with many counts. The chain combines TRBV4-2 with TRBJ1-2; D might be TRBD1 (5 bases). The CDR3 runs 13 residues. The V end lost 4 bases, the J end lost 4 bases, and 10 bases lay between the germline ends. Germline CDR1 is LGHNA and CDR2 is YNFKEQ. The CDR3 nucleotides read TGTGCCAGCAGCCTGACAGTGATCTATGGCTACACCTTC. Translated: CASSLTVIYGYTF.

CDR3 bases: TGTGCCAGCAGCCGGCGTTCGGGGACTGAAGCTTTCTTT. It codes for CASSRRSGTEAFF. The chain employs TRBV7-2 and TRBJ1-1; D not certain. Germline CDR1 SGHTA, CDR2 FQGNSA. The germline V and J ends were trimmed by 5 bases and 5 bases, with 12 bases remaining between them. The CDR3 extends over 13 amino acids.

The DNA of the CDR3 is TGCGCCAGCAGCCAAGATCAACAGGGTGCCCCGTGGGTGAGCGGCTACACCTTC. Its protein is CASSQDQQGAPWVSGYTF. The rearrangement links TRBV4-1 to TRBJ1-2, with D perhaps matching TRBD1 (6 bases). This CDR3 has 18 amino acids. Germline lookup yields CDR1 MGHRA and CDR2 YSYEKL. Trimming stripped 0 bases from V and 8 bases from J, with 25 bases between.

V gene TRBV7-3 combines with J gene TRBJ1-2; 7 bases align to TRBD1. The ends lost 2 bases at V and 2 bases at J; junction bases unmatched: 2. Germline loops: CDR1 SGHTA, CDR2 FQGTGA. This CDR3 contains 14 residues. This CDR3 is CASSLEGQNYGYTF. The CDR3 nucleotides read TGTGCCAGCAGCTTAGAGGGACAGAACTATGGCTACACCTTC. The full variable domain, completed using reference TRBV7-3 and TRBJ1-2, is GAGVSQTPSNKVTEKGKYVELRCDPISGHTALYWYRQSLGQGPEFLIYFQGTGAADDSGLPNDRFFAVRPEGSVSTLKIQRTERGDSAVYLCASSLEGQNYGYTFGSGTRLTVV.

The genes are TRBV30 and TRBJ2-7; the match to TRBD1 covers 9 bases. In germline, CDR1 is GTSNPN, CDR2 SVGIG (reference sequence). V was clipped by 3 bases and J by 0 bases; unmatched bases: 3. There are 14 residues in the CDR3. CDR3 amino acids: CAWRTGGYSYEQYF. The CDR3 DNA sequence: TGTGCCTGGAGGACAGGGGGTTACTCCTACGAGCAGTACTTC.

The chain employs TRBV28 and TRBJ1-4; 10 bases match TRBD1. In germline, CDR1 is MDHEN, CDR2 SYDVKM. The CDR3 runs to 17 residues. J lost 2 bases, V lost 4 bases, and 7 bases had no gene match. This chain's CDR3 is CASSSPGQGETNEKLFF. The DNA of the CDR3 is TGTGCCAGCAGTTCACCTGGACAGGGGGAGACTAATGAAAAACTGTTTTTT. The whole variable domain, remainder taken from reference TRBV28 and TRBJ1-4, is DVKVTQSSRYLVKRTGEKVFLECVQDMDHENMFWYRQDPGLGLRLIYFSYDVKMKEKGDIPEGYSVSREKKERFSLILESASTNQTSMYLCASSSPGQGETNEKLFFGSGTQLSVL.

This clone was seen a few times. The V and J genes are TRBV7-2 and TRBJ2-7; TRBD1 matches at 7 bases. Per germline, CDR1 SGHTA and CDR2 FQGNSA. This CDR3 comprises 14 residues. Germline trimming cut 6 bases from V and 0 bases from J; bases unmatched to any gene: 5. CDR3 nucleotide sequence: TGTGCCAGCAGTCAGGACAGGTTCTCCTACGAGCAGTACTTC. It translates to CASSQDRFSYEQYF.

The chain links TRBV5-1 to TRBJ1-5; D is uncertain. Germline V gene data show CDR1 as SGHRS and CDR2 as YFSETQ. Trimming removed 0 bases from V and 1 base from J, with 8 bases in between. This CDR3 spans 15 amino acids. The CDR3 region has the DNA TGCGCCAGCAGCTTGGAACCTACGAGCAATCAGCCCCAGCATTTT. Translation gives CASSLEPTSNQPQHF.

The J gene is TRBJ2-3, the V gene TRBV4-1; D remains unclear. The CDR3 runs 13 residues. V was clipped by 0 bases and J by 5 bases, with 6 bases between them. Germline V gene lookup returns CDR1 MGHRA and CDR2 YSYEKL. The CDR3 DNA reads as TGCGCCAGCAGCCAAGAAAGAGGAGATACGCAGTATTTT. It yields the protein CASSQERGDTQYF.

The genes are TRBV19 and TRBJ1-2, with TRBD1 matching over 7 bases. Germline loops: CDR1 LNHDA, CDR2 SQIVND (reference sequence). V trimming: 5 bases; J trimming: 5 bases; junction bases outside the gene matches: 8. CDR3 size: 14 residues. For the CDR3, the DNA is TGTGCCAGTAGTTTGGGAACACAGGGGTATGGCTACACCTTC. It translates to CASSLGTQGYGYTF.

The chain carries TRBV5-1 and TRBJ2-7; perhaps TRBD2 as D (6 bases). V lost 0 bases, J lost 2 bases, and 15 bases lay in between. The CDR3 is made up of 16 amino acids. CDR1 and CDR2 (germline): SGHRS, YFSETQ. The CDR3 bases are TGCGCCAGCAGCTTGGCAGCCGGGAGAGGGGCCTACGAGCAGTACTTC. Residues: CASSLAAGRGAYEQYF. Full variable domain (outside the CDR3, taken from reference TRBV5-1 and TRBJ2-7): KAGVTQTPRYLIKTRGQQVTLSCSPISGHRSVSWYQQTPGQGLQFLFEYFSETQRNKGNFPGRFSGRQFSNSRSEMNVSTLELGDSALYLCASSLAAGRGAYEQYFGPGTRLTVT.

V gene TRBV6-1 combines with J gene TRBJ2-1; TRBD1 is a possible D gene (6 bases). This CDR3 region has 14 residues. The germline V and J ends were trimmed by 3 bases and 4 bases, with 10 bases remaining between them. Germline V gene lookup returns CDR1 MNHNS and CDR2 SASEGT. CDR3 in amino acids: CASSDRGLYNEQFF. As DNA, the CDR3 is TGTGCCAGCAGTGATAGGGGGTTATACAATGAGCAGTTCTTC.

V usage is TRBV7-3 and J usage is TRBJ2-5; TRBD2 matches 9 bases. With 4 bases clipped from V and 0 bases from J, the junction kept 6 bases outside the gene matches. Germline-derived CDR1 and CDR2 are SGHTA and FQGTGA. The CDR3 consists of 16 residues. CDR3 region: CASSSGLAPYQETQYF. The CDR3 DNA follows: TGTGCCAGCAGCTCAGGACTAGCGCCGTACCAAGAGACCCAGTACTTC.

The V gene is TRBV6-1, the J gene TRBJ1-3; tentative D call: TRBD1 (5 bases). Between the trimmed V and J ends, which lost 0 bases and 0 bases, there was a span of 9 bases. Germline V gene data show CDR1 as MNHNS and CDR2 as SASEGT. CDR3 length: 16 residues. CDR3 coding DNA: TGTGCCAGCAGTGAAGCGGCAGGGCCCTCTGGAAACACCATATATTTT. Its translation: CASSEAAGPSGNTIYF.

The chain combines TRBV27 with TRBJ2-1; maybe TRBD1 (5 bases). Germline V gene data show CDR1 as MNHEY and CDR2 as SMNVEV (reference sequence). CDR3 size: 16 residues. The V gene lost 1 base and the J gene lost 6 bases, with 16 bases spanning the gap. CDR3 bases: TGTGCCAGCAGTTTATGGCCAGGTTCAAGGGGCAATGAGCAGTTCTTC. Amino acid sequence: CASSLWPGSRGNEQFF.

The chain carries TRBV27 and TRBJ2-7; 8 nucleotides align to TRBD1. Per the germline V gene, CDR1 is MNHEY and CDR2 is SMNVEV (reference sequence). Unmatched junction bases numbered 14, after V lost 5 bases and J lost 2 bases. The CDR3 is 17 amino acids. This CDR3 is CASSPLPGQGPAYEQYF. As DNA, the CDR3 is TGTGCCAGCAGTCCCCTCCCCGGACAGGGACCAGCCTACGAGCAGTACTTC.

J is TRBJ2-5 and V is TRBV7-3, with TRBD1 matching over 11 bases. V was pared by 5 bases and J by 5 bases, with 7 bases of the junction left unmatched. Germline V lookup: CDR1 SGHTA, CDR2 FQGTGA. CDR3 length: 15 amino acids. CDR3 bases: TGTGCCAGCAGCCCGGGACAGGGGGATTGGGAGACCCAGTACTTC. As protein: CASSPGQGDWETQYF.

Comment on this clone: A junction boundary mismatches the germline segment, possibly from a read error. The sample holds other DNA sequences that translate to the same CDR3. The chain is built from TRBV27 and TRBJ2-7; the match to TRBD2 covers 8 bases. Germline V gene sequence: CDR1 MNHEY, CDR2 SMNVEV (reference sequence). The CDR3 is 15 amino acids. CDR3 protein: CASSLRSGSIYEQYF. The CDR3 DNA reads as TGTGCCAGCAGTTTAAGGAGCGGGAGTATCTACGAACAGTACTTC.

The V gene is TRBV5-5, the J gene TRBJ2-7; TRBD2 might be the D (6 bases). CDR1 is SGHKS and CDR2 is YYEKEE in the germline V gene (reference sequence). V shed 2 bases and J shed 7 bases, with 13 bases lying between them. CDR3 length: 13 amino acids. CDR3 residues: CASSFGLHLEQYF. For the CDR3, the DNA is TGTGCCAGCAGCTTCGGACTACATCTAGAGCAGTACTTC.

The rearrangement joins TRBV11-2 to TRBJ2-3; possible D gene TRBD2, 6 bases. The V end lost 5 bases, the J end lost 4 bases, and 16 bases lay between the germline ends. This CDR3 contains 15 residues. Germline V gene lookup returns CDR1 SGHAT and CDR2 FQNNGV. The CDR3 DNA sequence: TGTGCCAGCAGCCTATCAGGGAGGCGGCCAGATACGCAGTATTTT. This sequence encodes CASSLSGRRPDTQYF.

This clone was counted once. This chain links TRBV11-2 with TRBJ2-7; 8 bases align to TRBD1. Germline values: CDR1 SGHAT, CDR2 FQNNGV. After removal of 1 base from V and 0 bases from J, the junction contained 5 bases not matched to a gene. The CDR3 consists of 16 residues. CDR3 DNA: TGTGCCAGCAGCTTAGCCGGGACAGGTTACTCCTACGAGCAGTACTTC. It specifies CASSLAGTGYSYEQYF.

The chain recombines TRBV13 with TRBJ1-4, with TRBD1 matching over 7 bases. CDR3 length equals 17 residues. J lost 0 bases, V lost 1 base, and 5 bases had no gene match. Germline CDR1 reads PRHDT; CDR2 reads FYEKMQ (reference sequence). The CDR3 loop is CASSLDRGFATNEKLFF. DNA of the CDR3: TGTGCCAGCAGCTTAGACAGGGGATTTGCAACTAATGAAAAACTGTTTTTT.

The chain recombines TRBV18 with TRBJ1-1, with TRBD1 identical over 7 bases. V lost 3 bases, J lost 11 bases, and 9 bases stayed unmatched. The CDR3 runs 13 residues. Germline CDR1 reads KGHSH; CDR2 reads LQKENI. DNA for the CDR3: TGTGCCAGCTCACCGGGACAGCAAGACCCGGCTTTCTTT. Amino acid sequence: CASSPGQQDPAFF.

V gene TRBV5-1 combines with J gene TRBJ2-7; the D gene is possibly TRBD1 (5 bases). CDR3 size: 14 residues. The V gene lost 4 bases and the J gene lost 7 bases, with 18 bases spanning the gap. Looked up from germline, CDR1 is SGHRS and CDR2 is YFSETQ. The CDR3 protein is CASSPDGHSGEQYF. The CDR3 DNA follows: TGCGCCAGCAGCCCAGATGGACATTCAGGAGAGCAGTACTTC.

This chain links TRBV6-5 with TRBJ1-6, with TRBD1 identical over 7 bases. CDR1 is MNHEY, CDR2 SVGAGI, per germline. The CDR3 consists of 15 residues. Trimming cost V 7 bases and J 0 bases; bases outside gene matches: 3. The CDR3 loop reads CASTDRVSYNSPLHF. The CDR3 nucleotides are TGTGCCAGCACCGACAGGGTCTCCTATAATTCACCCCTCCACTTT.

This clone came up a few times. The V gene is TRBV9, the J gene TRBJ2-7; D not certain. The germline V gene has CDR1 SGDLS and CDR2 YYNGEE. The CDR3 is 15 residues long. V shed 3 bases and J shed 4 bases, with 17 bases lying between them. The CDR3 nucleotides are TGTGCCAGCAGCGAAGGCGTGGCGGCAACATACGAGCAGTACTTC. This gives the protein CASSEGVAATYEQYF. The full variable domain, in which reference TRBV9 and TRBJ2-7 provide the parts outside the CDR3, is DSGVTQTPKHLITATGQRVTLRCSPRSGDLSVYWYQQSLDQGLQFLIQYYNGEERAKGNILERFSAQQFPDLHSELNLSSLELGDSALYFCASSEGVAATYEQYFGPGTRLTVT.

This clone was observed a handful of times. The rearrangement uses TRBV5-5 and TRBJ2-7; 7 bases fit TRBD2. The CDR3 runs 15 residues. V dropped 4 bases and J dropped 6; count of bases not matched to a gene: 13. Germline CDR1 SGHKS, CDR2 YYEKEE (reference sequence). CDR3 in DNA: TGTGCCAGCAGCCTGAACCGGGACTACCGAGCCGAGCAGTACTTC. It codes for CASSLNRDYRAEQYF.

Details on this clone: This sample includes further DNA sequences coding for the same CDR3. This CDR3 is CASSTGQRETQYF. The CDR3 nucleotides are TGCGCCAGCAGCACCGGACAGAGGGAGACCCAGTACTTC. J is TRBJ2-5 and V is TRBV5-1, with D possibly matching TRBD1 (6 bases). Germline values: CDR1 SGHRS, CDR2 YFSETQ. Trimming stripped 4 bases from V and 5 bases from J, with 12 bases between. CDR3 length equals 13 residues.